These 31 T cell receptor beta chains originate from one sample sequenced in a study of beta chain features in type 1 diabetes. Expressed TCRB transcripts got sequenced, as all isolated RNA was reverse transcribed. Profiled with immunoSEQ multiplex PCR; TCRdb holds only in-frame clones, not every one. This sample yields around 250,000 clones, of which 25% to 30% are seen a single time; 4% belongs to the top ten. Material for sequencing was central memory CD4+ T cells from blood. These receptors originate from a man aged 25-40 years in good health.

The chain recombines TRBV14 with TRBJ1-2, with TRBD1 as a possible D gene (5 bases). CDR1 SGHDN and CDR2 FVKESK come from the germline V gene. V lost 1 base and J 6 bases, leaving 18 bases between the germline ends. The CDR3 length is 16 residues. CDR3 DNA sequence: TGTGCCAGCAGCCAAGGAGGAAAAGGGACCGTCCATGGCTACACCTTC. The encoded protein is CASSQGGKGTVHGYTF. Full variable domain (missing parts from reference TRBV14 and TRBJ1-2): EAGVTQFPSHSVIEKGQTVTLRCDPISGHDNLYWYRRVMGKEIKFLLHFVKESKQDESGMPNNRFLAERTGGTYSTLKVQPAELEDSGVYFCASSQGGKGTVHGYTFGSGTRLTVV.

V is TRBV5-6 and J is TRBJ1-5, with 7 positions matching TRBD1. This CDR3 comprises 16 residues. V trimming: 0 bases; J trimming: 3 bases; junction bases outside the gene matches: 6. Germline CDR1 is SGHDT and CDR2 is YYEEEE. The CDR3 spells CASSLASGQYNQPQHF. CDR3 sequence (DNA): TGTGCCAGCAGCTTGGCCTCGGGACAGTACAATCAGCCCCAGCATTTT.

The V and J genes are TRBV20-1 and TRBJ2-5; D unclear. The CDR3 length is 11 residues. Germline lookup yields CDR1 DFQATT and CDR2 SNEGSKA (reference sequence). V shed 5 bases and J shed 5 bases, with 9 bases lying between them. Here the CDR3 DNA reads TGCAGTGCTTTTAGTCTGGAGACCCAGTACTTC. Amino acids: CSAFSLETQYF.

This clone was seen a handful of times. J is TRBJ2-5 and V is TRBV7-2, with a possible D match to TRBD1 (6 bases). V gave up 1 base and J gave up 2 bases, with 8 bases separating them. Germline V gene data show CDR1 as SGHTA and CDR2 as FQGNSA. The CDR3 length is 14 residues. The CDR3: CASSLGGPQETQYF. The CDR3 bases are TGTGCCAGCAGCTTAGGGGGGCCGCAAGAGACCCAGTACTTC.

The J gene is TRBJ2-3, the V gene TRBV7-2; no clear D gene. This CDR3 region has 13 residues. Trimming removed 5 bases from V and 5 bases from J, with 11 bases in between. Germline V gene lookup returns CDR1 SGHTA and CDR2 FQGNSA. Written as DNA, the CDR3 is TGTGCCAGCAGCAGACACCCCCAAGATACGCAGTATTTT. This gives the protein CASSRHPQDTQYF.

The genes are TRBV19 and TRBJ1-2; D not resolved. The V end lost 3 bases, the J end lost 2 bases, and 7 bases lay between the germline ends. The CDR3 is 13 residues long. Germline values: CDR1 LNHDA, CDR2 SQIVND (reference sequence). The CDR3 DNA follows: TGTGCCAGTAGTATCCCCAGGAACTATGGCTACACCTTC. Its protein is CASSIPRNYGYTF. The full variable domain, its missing parts supplied by reference TRBV19 and TRBJ1-2, is DGGITQSPKYLFRKEGQNVTLSCEQNLNHDAMYWYRQDPGQGLRLIYYSQIVNDFQKGDIAEGYSVSREKKESFPLTVTSAQKNPTAFYLCASSIPRNYGYTFGSGTRLTVV.

The chain joins TRBV29-1 to TRBJ1-5; maybe TRBD1 (5 bases). V lost 4 bases to trimming and J lost 5 bases, with 12 bases between them. The CDR3 has 13 residues. Germline V CDR1 and CDR2: SQVTM, ANQGSEA. The CDR3, as DNA: TGCAGCGTTGCGTGGGGGACTTATCAGCCCCAGCATTTT. Protein: CSVAWGTYQPQHF.

V is TRBV2 and J is TRBJ1-1; D possibly corresponds to TRBD1 (6 bases). The CDR3 is made up of 13 amino acids. Trimming left V 6 bases short and J 5 bases short, with 13 bases between. Per the germline V gene, CDR1 is SNHLY and CDR2 is FYNNEI. The CDR3 DNA reads TGTGCCAGCAGCTTTCGGAGGGGGACTGAAGCTTTCTTT. It specifies CASSFRRGTEAFF.

The chain combines TRBV7-2 with TRBJ1-1, with D unclear. The CDR3 loop spans 14 amino acids. Germline loops: CDR1 SGHTA, CDR2 FQGNSA. V was cut by 1 base and J by 6 bases, with 12 bases left in between. The CDR3 spells CASSLEGSRAEAFF. Written as DNA, the CDR3 is TGTGCCAGCAGCTTAGAAGGGTCGAGGGCTGAAGCTTTCTTT.

In its sample, this clone was seen a few times. The rearrangement joins TRBV7-2 to TRBJ2-5; TRBD1 is a possible D gene (5 bases). Germline assignment: CDR1 SGHTA and CDR2 FQGNSA. The CDR3 consists of 16 residues. Trimming took off 2 bases at V and 0 bases at J, with 13 bases between the two ends. CDR3 in amino acids: CASSLLGALNQETQYF. The CDR3 DNA reads as TGTGCCAGCAGCTTACTAGGGGCCCTAAACCAAGAGACCCAGTACTTC.

This clone was seen a handful of times. The chain recombines TRBV6-5 with TRBJ2-3; possibly TRBD1 or TRBD2 for D (5 bases each). V gave up 1 base and J gave up 6 bases, with 11 bases separating them. The germline CDR1 and CDR2 sequences are MNHEY and SVGAGI. The CDR3 has 14 amino acids. CDR3 residues: CASSYWQGGDTQYF. CDR3 nucleotides: TGTGCCAGCAGTTACTGGCAGGGCGGGGATACGCAGTATTTT.

This clone was observed a handful of times. The chain carries TRBV6-5 and TRBJ2-3, with D perhaps TRBD1 (5 bases). V was clipped by 6 bases and J by 2 bases, with 15 bases between them. Germline V gene sequence: CDR1 MNHEY, CDR2 SVGAGI. This CDR3 has 15 residues. The CDR3 nucleotides are TGTGCCAGCAGACGTTCGACAGTCTACACAGATACGCAGTATTTT. This sequence encodes CASRRSTVYTDTQYF.

This clone was found a few times. The chain joins TRBV18 to TRBJ1-1; D is undetermined. V gave up 2 bases and J gave up 2 bases, with 9 bases separating them. Germline lookup yields CDR1 KGHSH and CDR2 LQKENI. The CDR3 length is 14 residues. The CDR3 here is CASSPKRANTEAFF. The CDR3 DNA reads as TGTGCCAGCTCACCAAAGAGGGCCAACACTGAAGCTTTCTTT.

This clone was seen only a few times. The chain carries TRBV7-2 and TRBJ2-5, with 8 bases that match TRBD1. The CDR3 extends over 14 amino acids. The germline CDR1 and CDR2 sequences are SGHTA and FQGNSA. The V and J ends lost 5 bases and 6 bases, in that order; junction bases with no gene match: 8. As DNA, the CDR3 is TGTGCCAGCAGCCCAGGACAGGGCGCTAAGACCCAGTACTTC. This sequence encodes CASSPGQGAKTQYF.

This clone has more than one count but fewer than ten. The chain employs TRBV11-2 and TRBJ2-3, with D perhaps TRBD2 (7 bases). CDR1 and CDR2 from the germline V gene are SGHAT and FQNNGV. The V gene lost 3 bases and the J gene lost 4 bases, with 11 bases spanning the gap. The CDR3 runs 14 residues. Here the CDR3 DNA reads TGTGCCAGCAGCTTTACAGGGAGGGCAGATACGCAGTATTTT. The encoded protein is CASSFTGRADTQYF.

V gene TRBV11-1 combines with J gene TRBJ2-2, with D uncertain. CDR1 and CDR2 (germline): SGHAT, FQDESV (reference sequence). The CDR3 has 11 residues. V gave up 4 bases and J gave up 7 bases, with 4 bases separating them. In nucleotides, the CDR3 is TGTGCCAGCAGCTCAAACGGGGAGCTGTTTTTT. Translated: CASSSNGELFF.

This chain links TRBV2 with TRBJ2-7; no firm D call. CDR3 length: 11 residues. V dropped 7 bases and J dropped 2 bases, with 6 bases sitting between them. Germline V gene data show CDR1 as SNHLY and CDR2 as FYNNEI. The CDR3 spells CASKNTYEQYF. The DNA for the CDR3 is TGTGCCAGCAAGAATACCTACGAGCAGTACTTC.

This clone has only a few counts. This chain links TRBV4-3 with TRBJ2-1; perhaps D is TRBD1 or TRBD2 (6 bases each). CDR3 length: 14 amino acids. Trimming removed 1 base from V and 8 bases from J, with 12 bases in between. The germline gives CDR1 LGHNA, CDR2 YSLEER. Here the CDR3 reads CASSQARGVHEQFF. CDR3 nucleotide sequence: TGCGCCAGCAGCCAAGCTAGGGGGGTCCATGAGCAGTTCTTC.

The gene calls are TRBV2 and TRBJ1-5, with D perhaps matching TRBD1 (6 bases). This CDR3 has 13 residues. Trimming left V 6 bases short and J 3 bases short, with 9 bases between. In germline, CDR1 is SNHLY, CDR2 FYNNEI. The CDR3 bases are TGTGCCAGCAGGTGGGACAACAATCAGCCCCAGCATTTT. This codes for CASRWDNNQPQHF.

The chain is built from TRBV2 and TRBJ1-1, with D unclear. The V and J ends lost 2 bases and 7 bases respectively, with 5 bases between them. Germline assignment: CDR1 SNHLY and CDR2 FYNNEI. This CDR3 comprises 11 residues. As DNA, the CDR3 is TGTGCCAGCAGTGAACAGTATGAAGCTTTCTTT. Amino acids: CASSEQYEAFF.

This clone was picked up a small number of times. This chain connects TRBV30 to TRBJ1-5; D not resolved. This CDR3 region has 14 residues. Germline V gives CDR1 GTSNPN, CDR2 SVGIG (reference sequence). V was pared by 1 base and J by 2 bases, with 9 bases between. The CDR3 region is CAWSGGSGNQPQHF. In DNA form, the CDR3 reads TGTGCCTGGAGTGGAGGGAGCGGCAATCAGCCCCAGCATTTT.

V gene TRBV9 combines with J gene TRBJ2-7; D tentatively fits TRBD1 or TRBD2 (5 bases each). Germline V CDR1 and CDR2: SGDLS, YYNGEE. This CDR3 is 14 amino acids long. V was trimmed by 4 bases and J by 2 bases, leaving 13 bases between them. CDR3 loop: CASSPTGTTYEQYF. Written as DNA, the CDR3 is TGTGCCAGCAGCCCCACCGGGACCACCTACGAGCAGTACTTC.

This chain joins TRBV6-1 and TRBJ1-2; D remains unclear. Germline assignment: CDR1 MNHNS and CDR2 SASEGT. V shed 2 bases and J shed 4 bases, with 17 bases lying between them. The CDR3 covers 16 residues. The CDR3 is CASSESRSGRLYGYTF. CDR3 in DNA: TGTGCCAGCAGTGAAAGTCGTTCTGGACGGCTCTATGGCTACACCTTC.

The chain combines TRBV18 with TRBJ1-1; D perhaps matches TRBD1 (5 bases). V was clipped by 3 bases and J by 3 bases, with 11 bases between them. Germline V gene data show CDR1 as KGHSH and CDR2 as LQKENI. CDR3 length: 14 residues. In nucleotides, the CDR3 is TGTGCCAGCTCACCGGCCCTGGGGGACACTGAAGCTTTCTTT. Amino acids: CASSPALGDTEAFF.

The chain links TRBV25-1 to TRBJ1-2; 7 bases match TRBD1. The CDR3 has 13 amino acids. CDR1 is MGHDK, CDR2 SYGVNS, per germline. With V trimmed by 2 bases and J by 7 bases, 4 bases remained unmatched. The CDR3 protein is CASSEGHRGGYTF. DNA for the CDR3: TGTGCCAGCAGTGAAGGGCACAGGGGTGGCTACACCTTC.

Here the CDR3 reads CASSGQELSYNEQFF. The CDR3 DNA reads TGTGCCAGCAGCGGACAGGAACTCTCCTACAATGAGCAGTTCTTC. This chain connects TRBV28 to TRBJ2-1; 7 bases are a match to TRBD1. With V trimmed by 6 bases and J by 0 bases, 5 bases remained unmatched. Germline CDR1 and CDR2: MDHEN and SYDVKM. The CDR3 loop spans 15 amino acids.

This clone occurred a few times. V is TRBV19 and J is TRBJ1-2; D is perhaps TRBD1 (5 bases). This CDR3 comprises 14 residues. The V end lost 7 bases, the J end lost 6 bases, and 18 bases lay between the germline ends. CDR1 and CDR2 from the germline V gene are LNHDA and SQIVND (reference sequence). The CDR3 loop reads CASNTLTASHGYTF. CDR3 sequence (DNA): TGTGCCAGTAATACACTGACAGCGTCCCATGGCTACACCTTC.

Only a few counts were recorded for this clone. The chain is built from TRBV11-2 and TRBJ2-1, with 9 bases matching TRBD2. The germline V gene encodes CDR1 SGHAT and CDR2 FQNNGV. With 3 bases clipped from V and 6 bases from J, the junction kept 3 bases outside the gene matches. The CDR3 has 14 amino acids. CDR3: CASSFGTSLNEQFF. The CDR3 DNA follows: TGTGCCAGCAGCTTTGGGACTAGCCTCAATGAGCAGTTCTTC. The whole variable domain, remainder taken from reference TRBV11-2 and TRBJ2-1, is EAGVAQSPRYKIIEKRQSVAFWCNPISGHATLYWYQQILGQGPKLLIQFQNNGVVDDSQLPKDRFSAERLKGVDSTLKIQPAKLEDSAVYLCASSFGTSLNEQFFGPGTRLTVL.

The V call is TRBV19, the J call TRBJ2-3; 9 bases line up with TRBD1. Germline lookup yields CDR1 LNHDA and CDR2 SQIVND (reference sequence). There are 15 residues in the CDR3. Unmatched junction bases numbered 11, after V lost 7 bases and J lost 6 bases. The CDR3: CASKSQGAVSDTQYF. The CDR3 DNA is TGTGCCAGTAAATCACAGGGGGCTGTTTCGGATACGCAGTATTTT.

This clone was observed at least ten times. In DNA form, the CDR3 reads TGTGCCATCAGTGAGTCTGGAGGGACAGATACGCAGTATTTT. Protein sequence: CAISESGGTDTQYF. V and J are TRBV10-3 and TRBJ2-3; tentative D call: TRBD2 (6 bases). The length of the CDR3 is 14 residues. Trimming shortened V by 0 bases and J by 3 bases, and 7 bases separated the two germline ends. CDR1 and CDR2 (germline): ENHRY, SYGVKD.

This clone was recorded a few times. The chain uses TRBV4-3 and TRBJ2-3; D unresolved. V was shortened by 0 bases and J by 0 bases, with 10 bases between the two germline ends. The CDR3 totals 16 residues. CDR1 LGHNA and CDR2 YSLEER come from the germline V gene. The DNA for the CDR3 is TGCGCCAGCAGCCAAGAAGAAAGGACCAGCACAGATACGCAGTATTTT. Its protein is CASSQEERTSTDTQYF.